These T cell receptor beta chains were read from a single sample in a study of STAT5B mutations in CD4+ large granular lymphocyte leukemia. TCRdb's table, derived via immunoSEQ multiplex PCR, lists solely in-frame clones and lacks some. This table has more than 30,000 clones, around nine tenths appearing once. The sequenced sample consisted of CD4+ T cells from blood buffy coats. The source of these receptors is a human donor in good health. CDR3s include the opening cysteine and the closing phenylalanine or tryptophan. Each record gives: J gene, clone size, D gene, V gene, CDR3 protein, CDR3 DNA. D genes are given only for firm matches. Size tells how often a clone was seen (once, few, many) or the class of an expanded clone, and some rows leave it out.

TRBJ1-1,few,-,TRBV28,CASSLSFLGLGAFF,TGTGCCAGCAGTTTATCGTTCCTCGGGCTTGGAGCTTTCTTT
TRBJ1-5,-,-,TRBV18,CASSPSGNYQPQHF,TGTGCCAGCTCACCATCGGGGAATTATCAGCCCCAGCATTTT
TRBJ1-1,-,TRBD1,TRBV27,CASSTMGQGNTEAFF,TGTGCCAGCAGCACAATGGGACAGGGAAACACTGAAGCTTTCTTT
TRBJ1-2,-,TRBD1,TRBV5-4,CASSTGQGHNYGYTF,TGTGCCAGCAGCACAGGACAGGGACACAACTATGGCTACACCTTC
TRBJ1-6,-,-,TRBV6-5,CASRAGGSPLHF,TGTGCCAGCAGGGCCGGGGGTTCACCCCTCCACTTT
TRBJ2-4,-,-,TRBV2,CASSERDRNIQYF,TGTGCCAGCAGTGAGCGGGACAGAAACATTCAGTACTTC
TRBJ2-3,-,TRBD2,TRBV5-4,CASSLGLADLLGHTDTQYF,TGTGCCAGCAGTTTAGGACTAGCGGACCTCTTGGGGCACACAGATACGCAGTATTTT
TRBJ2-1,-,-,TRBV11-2,CASSLNSVGEQFF,TGTGCCAGCAGCTTGAATTCGGTGGGTGAGCAGTTCTTC
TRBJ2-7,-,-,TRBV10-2,CASSGTEPIYEQYF,TGCGCCAGCAGCGGGACCGAGCCGATCTACGAGCAGTACTTC
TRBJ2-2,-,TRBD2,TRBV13,CASSPNTGTSGRSGELFF,TGTGCCAGCAGCCCCAATACCGGGACTAGCGGGAGAAGCGGGGAGCTGTTTTTT
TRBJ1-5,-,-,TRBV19,CASSILPLAESNQPQHF,TGTGCCAGTAGTATTCTCCCCTTGGCAGAAAGCAATCAGCCCCAGCATTTT
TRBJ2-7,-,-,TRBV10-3,CATRDAAYEQYF,TGTGCCACCAGGGACGCCGCCTACGAGCAGTACTTC
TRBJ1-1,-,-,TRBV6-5,CASSYSQGTEAFF,TGTGCCAGCAGTTACTCCCAGGGCACTGAAGCTTTCTTT
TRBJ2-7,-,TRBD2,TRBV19,CASSIRMGLAGDYEQYF,TGTGCCAGTAGTATAAGGATGGGTCTAGCGGGAGACTACGAGCAGTACTTC
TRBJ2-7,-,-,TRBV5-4,CASSFIDRSYEQYF,TGTGCCAGCAGCTTCATCGACCGTTCCTACGAGCAGTACTTC
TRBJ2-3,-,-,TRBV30,CAWVFPGTDTQYF,TGTGCCTGGGTTTTCCCGGGCACAGATACGCAGTATTTT
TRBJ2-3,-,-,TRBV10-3,CAISERVDTQYF,TGTGCCATCAGTGAAAGAGTGGATACGCAGTATTTT
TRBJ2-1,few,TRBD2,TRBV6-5,CASSSTSGAKAQFF,TGTGCCAGCAGCTCCACTAGCGGGGCTAAGGCGCAGTTCTTC
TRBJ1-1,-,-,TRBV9,CASSVSDGTEAFF,TGTGCCAGCAGCGTAAGCGATGGCACTGAAGCTTTCTTT
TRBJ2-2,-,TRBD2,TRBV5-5,CASKKREAANTGELFF,TGTGCCAGCAAAAAGCGGGAGGCGGCGAACACCGGGGAGCTGTTTTTT
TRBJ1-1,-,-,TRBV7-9,CASGSGGNTEAFF,TGTGCCAGCGGCTCCGGCGGAAACACTGAAGCTTTCTTT
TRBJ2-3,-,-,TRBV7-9,CASSLGPLASSTDTQYF,TGTGCCAGCAGCTTAGGTCCCCTAGCGAGTAGCACAGATACGCAGTATTTT
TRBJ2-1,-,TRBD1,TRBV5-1,CASSGTGGQSYNEQFF,TGCGCCAGCAGCGGGACAGGGGGCCAATCCTACAATGAGCAGTTCTTC
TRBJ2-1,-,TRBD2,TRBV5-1,CASRPLASLSSYNEQFF,TGCGCCAGCAGACCACTAGCGTCCCTGAGCTCCTACAATGAGCAGTTCTTC
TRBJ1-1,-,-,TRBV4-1,CASSQENRDTEAFF,TGCGCCAGCAGCCAGGAAAACAGGGACACTGAAGCTTTCTTT
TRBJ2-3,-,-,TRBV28,CASSFTGAGSPHTQYF,TGTGCCAGCAGTTTTACCGGGGCAGGGAGCCCCCATACGCAGTATTTT
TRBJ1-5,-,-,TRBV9,CASGPDSFNQPQHF,TGTGCCAGTGGACCTGACAGCTTCAATCAGCCCCAGCATTTT
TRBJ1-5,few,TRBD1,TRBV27,CASSTKQGLQPQHF,TGTGCCAGCAGTACAAAACAGGGGCTCCAGCCCCAGCATTTT
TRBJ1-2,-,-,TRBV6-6,CASSSHTGHYGYTF,TGTGCCAGCAGTTCCCATACAGGGCACTATGGCTACACCTTC
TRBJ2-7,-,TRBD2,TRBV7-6,CASSLELAAGIHEQYF,TGTGCCAGCAGCTTAGAACTAGCGGCGGGTATCCACGAGCAGTACTTC
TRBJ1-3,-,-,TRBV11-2,CASSGGSGNTIYF,TGTGCCAGCAGCGGGGGATCTGGAAACACCATATATTTT
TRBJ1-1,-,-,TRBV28,CASRHGRALNTEAFF,TGTGCCAGCAGACACGGGAGGGCCTTGAACACTGAAGCTTTCTTT
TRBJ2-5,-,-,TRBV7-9,CASSHKETQYF,TGTGCCAGCAGCCATAAAGAGACCCAGTACTTC
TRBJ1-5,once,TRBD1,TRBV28,CASSHRDRGPWGNQPQHF,TGTGCCAGCAGTCACCGGGACAGGGGGCCTTGGGGCAATCAGCCCCAGCATTTT
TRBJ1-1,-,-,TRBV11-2,CASSLPGRDTEAFF,TGTGCCAGCAGCCTCCCGGGTCGGGACACTGAAGCTTTCTTT
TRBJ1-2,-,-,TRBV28,CASSPYEGRDYGYTF,TGTGCCAGCAGCCCATACGAAGGGAGGGACTATGGCTACACCTTC
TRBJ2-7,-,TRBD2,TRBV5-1,CASSLPGGRSYEQYF,TGCGCCAGCAGCCTCCCGGGGGGACGCAGCTACGAGCAGTACTTC
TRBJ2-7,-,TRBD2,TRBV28,CASSLPAGGLDEQYF,TGTGCCAGCAGTTTACCCGCGGGGGGCCTCGACGAGCAGTACTTC
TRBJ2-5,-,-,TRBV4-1,CASSQGDGNQRWETQYF,TGCGCCAGCAGCCAGGGGGACGGGAACCAGCGGTGGGAGACCCAGTACTTC
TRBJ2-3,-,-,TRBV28,CASSPGTPQKYF,TGTGCCAGCAGTCCAGGGACCCCGCAGAAGTATTTT
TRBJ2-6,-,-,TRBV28,CASSSGAAGANVLTF,TGTGCCAGCAGTTCAGGGGCTGCTGGGGCCAACGTCCTGACTTTC
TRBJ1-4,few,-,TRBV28,CASRTGGNEKLFF,TGTGCCAGCAGAACCGGGGGGAATGAAAAACTGTTTTTT
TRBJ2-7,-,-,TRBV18,CASSPPVQVSYEQYF,TGTGCCAGCTCACCACCTGTACAGGTTTCCTACGAGCAGTACTTC
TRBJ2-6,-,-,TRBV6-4,CASSPFDGANVLTF,TGTGCCAGCAGCCCCTTCGATGGGGCCAACGTCCTGACTTTC
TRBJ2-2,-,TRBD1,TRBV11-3,CASSSWGQNFPGELFF,TGTGCCAGCAGCTCTTGGGGACAGAATTTCCCCGGGGAGCTGTTTTTT
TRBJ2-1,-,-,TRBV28,CASKGRMTWNEQFF,TGTGCCAGCAAGGGAAGAATGACCTGGAATGAGCAGTTCTTC
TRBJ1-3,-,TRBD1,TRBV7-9,CASSLEYRGDPVSGNTIYF,TGTGCCAGCAGCTTAGAGTACAGGGGGGATCCTGTCTCTGGAAACACCATATATTTT
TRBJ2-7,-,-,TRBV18,CASSPSGGGRTYEQYF,TGTGCCAGCTCGCCCTCAGGTGGGGGTCGAACCTACGAGCAGTACTTC
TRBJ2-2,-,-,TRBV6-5,CASRHTSGQGGELFF,TGTGCCAGCAGACATACGTCGGGGCAAGGCGGGGAGCTGTTTTTT
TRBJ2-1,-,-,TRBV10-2,CATHDPYNEQFF,TGCGCCACGCACGACCCGTACAATGAGCAGTTCTTC
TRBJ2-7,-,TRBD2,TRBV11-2,CASSWGLADHEQYF,TGTGCCAGCAGCTGGGGACTAGCGGATCACGAGCAGTACTTC
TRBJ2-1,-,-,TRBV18,CASSPPVAQAVLNEQFF,TGTGCCAGCTCACCACCGGTCGCACAGGCTGTTTTGAATGAGCAGTTCTTC
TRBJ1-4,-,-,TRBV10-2,CASSTGKAGGGREKLFF,TGCGCCAGCAGTACAGGGAAAGCAGGAGGAGGGAGAGAAAAACTGTTTTTT
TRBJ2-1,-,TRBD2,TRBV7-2,CASSLVGTSSYNEQFF,TGTGCCAGCAGCTTAGTGGGGACTAGCTCCTACAATGAGCAGTTCTTC
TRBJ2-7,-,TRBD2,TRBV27,CASSPLLAGSYEQYF,TGTGCCAGCAGTCCCTTACTAGCGGGGTCGTACGAGCAGTACTTC
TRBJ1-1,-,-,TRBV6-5,CASSLGLATEAFF,TGTGCCAGCAGCCTCGGGCTGGCCACTGAAGCTTTCTTT
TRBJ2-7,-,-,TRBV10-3,CATDKGDGDEQYF,TGTGCCACCGATAAGGGAGACGGTGACGAGCAGTACTTC
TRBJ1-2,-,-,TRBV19,CASSNPPNYGYTF,TGTGCCAGTAGCAATCCACCCAACTATGGCTACACCTTC
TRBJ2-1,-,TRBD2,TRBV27,CASWPRGGAYNEQFF,TGTGCCAGCTGGCCACGCGGGGGGGCCTACAATGAGCAGTTCTTC